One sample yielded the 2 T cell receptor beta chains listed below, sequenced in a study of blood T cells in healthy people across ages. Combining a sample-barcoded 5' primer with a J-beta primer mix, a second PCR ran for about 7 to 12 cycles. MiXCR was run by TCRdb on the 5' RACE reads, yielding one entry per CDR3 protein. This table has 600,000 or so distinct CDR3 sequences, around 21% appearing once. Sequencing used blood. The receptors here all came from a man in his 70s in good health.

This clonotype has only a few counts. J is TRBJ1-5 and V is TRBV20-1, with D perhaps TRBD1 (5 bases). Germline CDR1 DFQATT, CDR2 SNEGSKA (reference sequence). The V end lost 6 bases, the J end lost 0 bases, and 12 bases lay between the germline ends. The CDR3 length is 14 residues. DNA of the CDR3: TGCAGTGCCGAGGTAGGGGATAGCAATCAGCCCCAGCATTTT. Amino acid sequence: CSAEVGDSNQPQHF.

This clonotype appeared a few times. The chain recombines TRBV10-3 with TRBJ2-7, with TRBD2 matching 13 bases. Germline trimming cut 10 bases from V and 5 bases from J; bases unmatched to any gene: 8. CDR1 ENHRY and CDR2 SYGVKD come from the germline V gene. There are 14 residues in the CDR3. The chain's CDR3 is CATVTGLAGNEQYF. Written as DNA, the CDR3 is TGTGCCACCGTAACGGGACTAGCGGGAAACGAGCAGTACTTC.